The entry that follows covers one T cell receptor (beta chain) sequence. The UMIs carried a 6-nucleotide sample barcode, and they were added by template switching. TCRdb reprocessed the 5' RACE reads, with one entry per CDR3 protein and no DNA. The table lists a few hundred thousand distinct CDR3 sequences, with 2% to 3% in the top ten. This sample stems from a study of monozygotic twins with inflammatory bowel disease. Germline V gene data show CDR1 as MNHNY and CDR2 as SVGAGI (reference sequence). This CDR3 region has 13 residues. The total RNA came straight from whole blood, and T cells were not sorted beforehand.

The sample was blood. The source of this sequence is a human donor with ulcerative colitis or Crohn's disease, or a healthy co-twin of an affected twin (not recorded which). This chain links TRBV6-6 with TRBJ2-6. The CDR3 loop is CATTLNGANVLTF.